The sequence of this T cell receptor (beta chain) was determined in a study of beta chain features in type 1 diabetes. Trimming stripped 4 bases from V and 4 bases from J, with 8 bases between. The length of the CDR3 is 12 residues. The germline V gene encodes CDR1 SQVTM and CDR2 ANQGSEA. The sequenced template was cDNA made from the entire isolated RNA. Here immunoSEQ multiplex PCR was the method, and the copy in TCRdb shows in-frame clones only, minus some. The sample consists of some 500,000 clones, more than 9.5% of them appearing once. The chain links TRBV29-1 to TRBJ2-1; the D is unclear. The TCR sequence derives from a young woman in good health. Sequenced: naive CD4+ T cells from blood. The CDR3: CSVGDGYNEQFF. DNA of the CDR3: TGCAGCGTTGGTGACGGTTACAATGAGCAGTTCTTC.